A selection of T cell receptor beta chains follows, all from one sample in a study of blood T cell repertoires in COVID-19. The table came from immunoSEQ multiplex PCR; TCRdb's copy has only in-frame clones and leaves some out. The repertoire holds about 36,000 clones, with around 78% as singletons. Sample: peripheral blood. These TCRs come from a man aged 55 to 70 with acute or convalescent COVID-19. Each CDR3 is given with its conserved first and last residue. D genes are given only for firm matches. Part of the rows lack a size; the others show once, few, many or a class for expanded clones.

j_call: TRBJ1-4; d_call: .; clone_size: .; v_call: TRBV7-2; cdr3_nt: TGTGCCAGCAGCTTAGCGATGCAGGGAGGAAAACTGTTTTTT; cdr3_aa: CASSLAMQGGKLFF
j_call: TRBJ1-4; d_call: .; clone_size: .; v_call: TRBV6-5; cdr3_nt: TGTGCCAGCAAGAGGCCAACTAATGAAAAACTGTTTTTT; cdr3_aa: CASKRPTNEKLFF
j_call: TRBJ2-1; d_call: .; clone_size: .; v_call: TRBV7-9; cdr3_nt: TGTGCCAGCAGCCCCACGCCCCAGGCGCAGTTCTTC; cdr3_aa: CASSPTPQAQFF
j_call: TRBJ2-2; d_call: TRBD2; clone_size: .; v_call: TRBV13; cdr3_nt: TGTGCCAGCAGCTCGGGACCGGGACTAGAGAACACCGGGGAGCTGTTTTTT; cdr3_aa: CASSSGPGLENTGELFF
j_call: TRBJ2-7; d_call: TRBD1; clone_size: few; v_call: TRBV7-7; cdr3_nt: TGTGCTAGCAGCTTAGACCTAAGACAGGGCGGCGAGCAGTACTTC; cdr3_aa: CASSLDLRQGGEQYF
j_call: TRBJ2-4; d_call: TRBD2; clone_size: .; v_call: TRBV28; cdr3_nt: TGTGCCAGCAGTCTTACGGGGACTAGCGGGTGGAACATTCAGTACTTC; cdr3_aa: CASSLTGTSGWNIQYF
j_call: TRBJ1-2; d_call: .; clone_size: .; v_call: TRBV10-3; cdr3_nt: TGTGCCATCAGTGATAGGACAGAGAACTATGGCTACACCTTC; cdr3_aa: CAISDRTENYGYTF
j_call: TRBJ1-1; d_call: TRBD1; clone_size: .; v_call: TRBV19; cdr3_nt: TGTGCCAGTAGTTATGGACAGGGCCGAAGGACTGAAGCTTTCTTT; cdr3_aa: CASSYGQGRRTEAFF
j_call: TRBJ2-2; d_call: .; clone_size: few; v_call: TRBV3-1/TRBV3-2; cdr3_nt: TGTGCCAGCAGCCGCAGACAGATGAACACCGGGGAGCTGTTTTTT; cdr3_aa: CASSRRQMNTGELFF
j_call: TRBJ1-1; d_call: TRBD1; clone_size: .; v_call: TRBV30; cdr3_nt: TGTGCCTGGAGTACAGGGGTGACTGAAGCTTTCTTT; cdr3_aa: CAWSTGVTEAFF
j_call: TRBJ1-5; d_call: .; clone_size: .; v_call: TRBV7-6; cdr3_nt: TGTGCCAGCAGCTTATCAACAGGGCGTAATCAGCCCCAGCATTTT; cdr3_aa: CASSLSTGRNQPQHF
j_call: TRBJ2-2; d_call: TRBD1; clone_size: few; v_call: TRBV5-4; cdr3_nt: TGTGCCAGCAGCGGGTCGACAGGGGGATGGGACACCGGGGAGCTGTTTTTT; cdr3_aa: CASSGSTGGWDTGELFF
j_call: TRBJ2-7; d_call: .; clone_size: .; v_call: TRBV6-5; cdr3_nt: TGTGCCAGCAGTTACTCGCGACACGCCTACGAGCAGTACTTC; cdr3_aa: CASSYSRHAYEQYF
j_call: TRBJ2-3; d_call: .; clone_size: .; v_call: TRBV6-5; cdr3_nt: TGTGCCAGCAGTCCTCTAGCACCTCGCACAGATACGCAGTATTTT; cdr3_aa: CASSPLAPRTDTQYF
j_call: TRBJ2-5; d_call: TRBD1; clone_size: .; v_call: TRBV6-5; cdr3_nt: TGTGCCAGCAGTCAGGGGGCGGGATACCAAGAGACCCAGTACTTC; cdr3_aa: CASSQGAGYQETQYF
j_call: TRBJ1-6; d_call: TRBD1; clone_size: few; v_call: TRBV5-6; cdr3_nt: TGTGCCAGCAGCTTGGTCCAGGGGGTTTCACCCCTCCACTTT; cdr3_aa: CASSLVQGVSPLHF
j_call: TRBJ1-3; d_call: .; clone_size: few; v_call: TRBV7-6; cdr3_nt: TGTGCCAGCAGCTTAGGTCCGGGATCTAGTGGAAACACCATATATTTT; cdr3_aa: CASSLGPGSSGNTIYF
j_call: TRBJ2-5; d_call: .; clone_size: .; v_call: TRBV5-4; cdr3_nt: TGTGCCAGCAGCTTACTCTACGATAACCAAGAGACCCAGTACTTC; cdr3_aa: CASSLLYDNQETQYF
j_call: TRBJ2-2; d_call: .; clone_size: .; v_call: TRBV7-2; cdr3_nt: TGTGCCAGCAGCTTTCTGCGAGACACCGGGGAGCTGTTTTTT; cdr3_aa: CASSFLRDTGELFF
j_call: TRBJ2-2; d_call: .; clone_size: few; v_call: TRBV7-8; cdr3_nt: TGTGCCAGCAGCTTACGCAGCGGTGTCAACACCGGGGAGCTGTTTTTT; cdr3_aa: CASSLRSGVNTGELFF
j_call: TRBJ2-7; d_call: TRBD1; clone_size: .; v_call: TRBV7-9; cdr3_nt: TGTGCCAGCAGCTTATCAGGGACAGGGGTCTACGAGCAGTACTTC; cdr3_aa: CASSLSGTGVYEQYF
j_call: TRBJ2-6; d_call: TRBD1; clone_size: .; v_call: TRBV5-6; cdr3_nt: TGTGCCAGCAGCTTGAGTGACAGGGGCACTGGGGCCAACGTCCTGACTTTC; cdr3_aa: CASSLSDRGTGANVLTF
j_call: TRBJ1-3; d_call: .; clone_size: .; v_call: TRBV9; cdr3_nt: TGTGCCAGCAGCGTCGGTAGGGAGCGCGCCATATATTTT; cdr3_aa: CASSVGRERAIYF
j_call: TRBJ1-4; d_call: .; clone_size: few; v_call: TRBV5-1; cdr3_nt: TGCGCCAGCCGGAGAACCAGAGCGTATAATGAAAAACTGTTTTTT; cdr3_aa: CASRRTRAYNEKLFF
j_call: TRBJ2-6; d_call: .; clone_size: .; v_call: TRBV28; cdr3_nt: TGTGCCACCGCAGGGACTGGGGCCAACGTCCTGACTTTC; cdr3_aa: CATAGTGANVLTF
j_call: TRBJ1-6; d_call: .; clone_size: .; v_call: TRBV5-1; cdr3_nt: TGCGCCAGCAGCTTGGACAGGGTCAATTCACCCCTCCACTTT; cdr3_aa: CASSLDRVNSPLHF
j_call: TRBJ2-5; d_call: TRBD2; clone_size: once; v_call: TRBV10-3; cdr3_nt: TGTGCCATCAGTGTGGGAGGGGTCTCCGTAGAGACCCAGTACTTC; cdr3_aa: CAISVGGVSVETQYF
j_call: TRBJ2-2; d_call: .; clone_size: few; v_call: TRBV28; cdr3_nt: TGTGCCAGCAGTTCCCAGGGGCTTAACACCGGGGAGCTGTTTTTT; cdr3_aa: CASSSQGLNTGELFF
j_call: TRBJ2-2; d_call: .; clone_size: .; v_call: TRBV19; cdr3_nt: TGTGCCAGTAGTAGACGAAACAGCAACACCGGGGAGCTGTTTTTT; cdr3_aa: CASSRRNSNTGELFF
j_call: TRBJ1-2; d_call: .; clone_size: .; v_call: TRBV4-1; cdr3_nt: TGCGCCAGCAGCCAAGAAAGAGGGTGGGCCGCTAACTATGGCTACACCTTC; cdr3_aa: CASSQERGWAANYGYTF
j_call: TRBJ2-5; d_call: TRBD2; clone_size: .; v_call: TRBV6-6; cdr3_nt: TGTGCCAGCAGTAGCGGACTAGCGGGACAAGAGACCCAGTACTTC; cdr3_aa: CASSSGLAGQETQYF
j_call: TRBJ1-2; d_call: TRBD1; clone_size: .; v_call: TRBV19; cdr3_nt: TGTGCCAGTAGTCGACCAACCCTGGGACAGGGGGCAACCTCCCATGGCTACACCTTC; cdr3_aa: CASSRPTLGQGATSHGYTF
j_call: TRBJ2-5; d_call: .; clone_size: .; v_call: TRBV6-6; cdr3_nt: TGTGCCAGCAGTTACCAGGGTCGGGAGACCCAGTACTTC; cdr3_aa: CASSYQGRETQYF
j_call: TRBJ2-2; d_call: .; clone_size: few; v_call: TRBV2; cdr3_nt: TGTGCCAGCACTACGCTGCCGGGGGGGGAGCTGTTTTTT; cdr3_aa: CASTTLPGGELFF
j_call: TRBJ2-7; d_call: TRBD1; clone_size: .; v_call: TRBV5-1; cdr3_nt: TGCGCCAGCAGACCAACTTCCCGGGACAGGGGCGAGCAGTACTTC; cdr3_aa: CASRPTSRDRGEQYF
j_call: TRBJ1-2; d_call: .; clone_size: .; v_call: TRBV7-8; cdr3_nt: TGTGCCAGCAGCTCACAGACAGGAGTCGGGGGCTACACCTTC; cdr3_aa: CASSSQTGVGGYTF
j_call: TRBJ2-2; d_call: TRBD2; clone_size: .; v_call: TRBV10-3; cdr3_nt: TGTGCCATCAGTGATTCTAGCGGGGGTAACACCGGGGAGCTGTTTTTT; cdr3_aa: CAISDSSGGNTGELFF
j_call: TRBJ2-7; d_call: .; clone_size: .; v_call: TRBV2; cdr3_nt: TGTGCCAGCAGTGCTCGGGATCGGGGGTCCTACGAGCAGTACTTC; cdr3_aa: CASSARDRGSYEQYF
j_call: TRBJ1-5; d_call: TRBD1; clone_size: .; v_call: TRBV7-2; cdr3_nt: TGTGCCAGCAGACCTGGGACAGGGGGCGCTTGGCCCCAGCATTTT; cdr3_aa: CASRPGTGGAWPQHF
j_call: TRBJ2-1; d_call: TRBD1; clone_size: .; v_call: TRBV19; cdr3_nt: TGTGCCAGTAGTGGGGGACAGGGGTACAATGAGCAGTTCTTC; cdr3_aa: CASSGGQGYNEQFF
j_call: TRBJ1-2; d_call: TRBD1; clone_size: few; v_call: TRBV25-1; cdr3_nt: TGTGCCAGCACACCGAGGACAGGGGAAGGCTACACCTTC; cdr3_aa: CASTPRTGEGYTF
j_call: TRBJ1-5; d_call: .; clone_size: .; v_call: TRBV27; cdr3_nt: TGTGCCAGCAGTTTAGGGCATAGCAATCAGCCCCAGCATTTT; cdr3_aa: CASSLGHSNQPQHF